The next 9 T cell receptor beta chains were all read from a single sample in a study of blood T cell repertoires in COVID-19. Generated by immunoSEQ multiplex PCR, the TCRdb table keeps only in-frame clones and is missing some. The data hold 55,000 to 90,000 clones, with about 90% observed a single time. Input material: peripheral blood. The receptors come from a human donor with active COVID-19. The donor label of this sample is uncertain.

V and J are TRBV28 and TRBJ2-5; a weak D match, TRBD1 (6 bases). This CDR3 is built from 14 residues. Trimming took off 3 bases at V and 3 bases at J, with 11 bases between the two ends. Germline CDR1 is MDHEN and CDR2 is SYDVKM. CDR3 amino acids: CASSFRDKKETQYF. The CDR3 coding sequence is TGTGCCAGCAGTTTCCGGGACAAGAAAGAGACCCAGTACTTC.

The rearrangement joins TRBV3-1 (or the pseudogene TRBV3-2) to TRBJ1-2; TRBD1 aligns across 10 bases. CDR3 length: 14 residues. Germline loops: CDR1 LGHDT, CDR2 YNNKEL (reference sequence). Trimming removed 4 bases from V and 4 bases from J; junction bases left unmatched: 3. This chain's CDR3 is CASSLDRGTYGYTF. CDR3 nucleotide sequence: TGTGCCAGCAGCCTGGACAGGGGGACCTATGGCTACACCTTC.

The chain couples TRBV25-1 to TRBJ2-7; 8 positions agree with TRBD2. CDR1 MGHDK and CDR2 SYGVNS come from the germline V gene. The CDR3 is 13 residues long. The ends lost 2 bases at V and 4 bases at J; junction bases unmatched: 1. The DNA for the CDR3 is TGTGCCAGCAGTGAAGCGGGAGGTTACGAGCAGTACTTC. The encoded protein is CASSEAGGYEQYF.

The chain has TRBV10-3 and TRBJ2-1; D possibly corresponds to TRBD2 (5 bases). V gave up 2 bases and J gave up 6 bases, with 14 bases separating them. Looked up from germline, CDR1 is ENHRY and CDR2 is SYGVKD. The CDR3 is made up of 15 amino acids. This CDR3 is CAISEPQRKVNEQFF. The CDR3 coding sequence is TGTGCCATCAGTGAGCCCCAGCGGAAGGTCAATGAGCAGTTCTTC.

V gene TRBV3-1 (or the pseudogene TRBV3-2) combines with J gene TRBJ1-6, with D possibly TRBD1 on 5 matching bases. The CDR3 contains 15 residues. The V end was cut by 1 base, the J end by 9 bases, with 13 bases between. Germline CDR1 LGHDT, CDR2 YNNKEL (reference sequence). The DNA of the CDR3 is TGTGCCAGCAGCCAAGGGCGGGGGTCTAGTTCACCCCTCCACTTT. As protein: CASSQGRGSSSPLHF.

The rearrangement uses TRBV11-2 and TRBJ2-1, with TRBD2 identical over 8 bases. Trimming at V came to 4 bases and at J to 2 bases, leaving 10 bases not matched to a gene. Looked up from germline, CDR1 is SGHAT and CDR2 is FQNNGV. The CDR3 spans 17 residues. As DNA, the CDR3 is TGTGCCAGCAGCTCCAGGGGTCGGGAGGGTACCTACAATGAGCAGTTCTTC. Protein sequence: CASSSRGREGTYNEQFF. The variable domain in full, with the rest retrieved from reference TRBV11-2 and TRBJ2-1, is EAGVAQSPRYKIIEKRQSVAFWCNPISGHATLYWYQQILGQGPKLLIQFQNNGVVDDSQLPKDRFSAERLKGVDSTLKIQPAKLEDSAVYLCASSSRGREGTYNEQFFGPGTRLTVL.

The chain uses TRBV21-1 and TRBJ1-5; the table's D call, TRBD1, was not checked against the DNA. TRBV21-1 is a pseudogene locus. The CDR3 is 17 amino acids. The CDR3 DNA sequence: TGTGCCAGCAGCCCCCCGGAGACAGGGGGCCTGGATCAGCCCCAGCATTTT. Its protein is CASSPPETGGLDQPQHF.

The chain combines TRBV15 with TRBJ1-4; D possibly corresponds to TRBD1 (5 bases). CDR1 and CDR2 (germline): LNHNV, YYDKDF (reference sequence). This CDR3 contains 15 residues. Between the trimmed V and J ends, which lost 0 bases and 7 bases, there was a span of 12 bases. CDR3 region: CATSRDRGGSEKLFF. The CDR3 DNA follows: TGTGCCACCAGCAGAGATAGGGGCGGGAGTGAAAAACTGTTTTTT.

The gene calls are TRBV18 and TRBJ1-2, with 9 positions matching TRBD1. The CDR3 spans 16 residues. From germline, CDR1 is KGHSH and CDR2 LQKENI. The trim removed 3 bases at V and 3 bases at J, leaving 8 bases unmatched. The CDR3 region is CASSPSGQGIDYGYTF. The CDR3 bases are TGTGCCAGCTCACCGAGCGGACAGGGGATTGACTATGGCTACACCTTC. The full variable domain, completed using reference TRBV18 and TRBJ1-2, is NAGVMQNPRHLVRRRGQEARLRCSPMKGHSHVYWYRQLPEEGLKFMVYLQKENIIDESGMPKERFSAEFPKEGPSILRIQQVVRGDSAAYFCASSPSGQGIDYGYTFGSGTRLTVV.